This T cell receptor (beta chain) stems from a study of blood T cell repertoires in COVID-19. Trimming took 4 bases from V and 10 from J, leaving 10 bases between them. There are 11 residues in the CDR3. Germline CDR1 reads KGHDR; CDR2 reads SFDVKD. Using immunoSEQ multiplex PCR, the repertoire was profiled, and TCRdb retains in-frame clones only, with some absent. The sample carries about 320,000 clones, about 83% recorded once. The receptor was isolated from a woman aged 45-60 years with acute or convalescent COVID-19. The chain is built from TRBV24-1 and TRBJ2-7, with D unclear. Sequenced: peripheral blood. The CDR3 loop is CATSDRITQYF. The CDR3 bases are TGTGCCACCAGTGACCGTATAACACAGTACTTC.